Sequencing of this T cell receptor (beta chain) was carried out in a study of STAT5B mutations in CD4+ large granular lymphocyte leukemia. This clone has only a few counts. Sequencing used immunoSEQ multiplex PCR; TCRdb keeps in-frame clones, though not all of them. The repertoire holds nearly 30,000 clones, with 65% to 85% as singletons. The V gene end was trimmed by 5 bases and the J gene end by 2 bases; junction bases not matched to a gene: 6. Germline CDR1 and CDR2: SGHAT and FQNNGV. CDR3 length: 15 amino acids. The chain recombines TRBV11-2 with TRBJ1-5; 7 positions match TRBD1. This TCR was recovered from a human donor in good health. Sequenced sample: CD4+ T cells from blood buffy coats. Here the CDR3 reads CASSPLQGGNQPQHF. The CDR3 coding sequence is TGTGCCAGCAGCCCACTTCAGGGGGGCAATCAGCCCCAGCATTTT.